This T cell receptor (beta chain) was recorded in a study of blood T cells in healthy people across ages. For the second PCR, which ran for roughly 7 to 11 cycles, a sample-barcoded 5' primer and a J-beta primer mix were used. CDR3-containing paired-end reads numbered at least 2.5 million in each sample. TCRdb itself ran the 5' RACE reads through MiXCR, one entry per CDR3 protein. The sample records 550,000 to 700,000 distinct CDR3 sequences, roughly 29% being singletons. In its sample, this clonotype is medium-sized. No antigen is known for it. CDR3 size: 16 residues. V shed 5 bases and J 1 base; nucleotides not matched to a gene: 11. Germline CDR1 is SGHTA and CDR2 is FQGNSA. Each donor was a healthy Caucasian individual from Russia, aged about 6 to 95. The study's findings and limits: The fall in TCR beta diversity per million T cells was roughly linear with age.

The source is a woman aged 70-85 years in good health. Material: blood. The rearrangement links TRBV7-2 to TRBJ2-7; 7 nucleotides agree with TRBD2. CDR3 DNA: TGTGCCAGCAGCCCCTGGGGAGCGGGACTTTCCTACGAGCAGTACTTC. Its protein product is CASSPWGAGLSYEQYF.